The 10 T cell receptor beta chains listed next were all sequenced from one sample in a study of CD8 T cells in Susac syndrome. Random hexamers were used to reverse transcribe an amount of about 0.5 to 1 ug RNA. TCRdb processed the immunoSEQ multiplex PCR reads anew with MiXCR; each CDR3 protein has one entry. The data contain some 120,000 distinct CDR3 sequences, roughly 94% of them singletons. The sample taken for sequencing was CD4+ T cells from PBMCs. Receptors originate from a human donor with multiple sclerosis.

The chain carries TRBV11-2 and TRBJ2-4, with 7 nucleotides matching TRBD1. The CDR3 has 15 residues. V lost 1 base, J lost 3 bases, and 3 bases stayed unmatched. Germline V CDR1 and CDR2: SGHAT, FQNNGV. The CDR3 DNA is TGTGCCAGCAGCTTAGGAGACAGGGTCAAAAACATTCAGTACTTC. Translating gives CASSLGDRVKNIQYF.

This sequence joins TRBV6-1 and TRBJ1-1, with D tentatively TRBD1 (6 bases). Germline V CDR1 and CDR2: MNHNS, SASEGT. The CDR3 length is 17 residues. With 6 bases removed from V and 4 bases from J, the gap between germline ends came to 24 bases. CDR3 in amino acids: CASSPWQGRGGTTEAFF. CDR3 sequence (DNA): TGTGCCAGCAGCCCATGGCAGGGACGAGGGGGAACCACTGAAGCTTTCTTT.

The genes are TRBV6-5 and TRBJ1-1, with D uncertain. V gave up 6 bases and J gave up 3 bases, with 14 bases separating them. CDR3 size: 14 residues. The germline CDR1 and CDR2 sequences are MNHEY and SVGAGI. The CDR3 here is CASSPGIAHTEAFF. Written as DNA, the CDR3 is TGTGCCAGCAGCCCCGGTATTGCCCACACTGAAGCTTTCTTT.

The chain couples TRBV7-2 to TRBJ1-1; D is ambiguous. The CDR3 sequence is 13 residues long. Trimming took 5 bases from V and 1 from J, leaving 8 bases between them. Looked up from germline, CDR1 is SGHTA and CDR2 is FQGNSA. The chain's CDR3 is CASSLKENTEAFF. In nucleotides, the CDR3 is TGTGCCAGCAGCCTAAAGGAGAACACTGAAGCTTTCTTT.

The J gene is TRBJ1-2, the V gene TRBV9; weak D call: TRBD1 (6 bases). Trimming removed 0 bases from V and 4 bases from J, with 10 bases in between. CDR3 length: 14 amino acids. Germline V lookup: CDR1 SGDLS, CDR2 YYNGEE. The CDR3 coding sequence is TGTGCCAGCAGCGTAGCAGGGGACGGCTATGGCTACACCTTC. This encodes CASSVAGDGYGYTF.

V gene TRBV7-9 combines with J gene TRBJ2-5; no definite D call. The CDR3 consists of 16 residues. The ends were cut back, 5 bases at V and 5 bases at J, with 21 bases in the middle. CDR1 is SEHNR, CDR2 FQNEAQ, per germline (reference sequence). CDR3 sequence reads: CASSPTGAVLGETQYF. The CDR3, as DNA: TGTGCCAGCAGCCCCACGGGTGCGGTCTTGGGGGAGACCCAGTACTTC. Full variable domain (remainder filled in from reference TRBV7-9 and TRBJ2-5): DTGVSQNPRHKITKRGQNVTFRCDPISEHNRLYWYRQTLGQGPEFLTYFQNEAQLEKSRLLSDRFSAERPKGSFSTLEIQRTEQGDSAMYLCASSPTGAVLGETQYFGPGTRLLVL.

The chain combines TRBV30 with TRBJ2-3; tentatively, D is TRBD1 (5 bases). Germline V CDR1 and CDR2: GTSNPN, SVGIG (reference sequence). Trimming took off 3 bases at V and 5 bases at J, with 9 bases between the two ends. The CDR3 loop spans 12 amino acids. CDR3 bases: TGTGCCTGGAGACCTCAGGGAGATACGCAGTATTTT. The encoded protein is CAWRPQGDTQYF.

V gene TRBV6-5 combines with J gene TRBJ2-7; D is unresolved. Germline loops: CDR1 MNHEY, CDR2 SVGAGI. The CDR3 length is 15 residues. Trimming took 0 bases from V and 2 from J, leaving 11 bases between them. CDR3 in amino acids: CASSYSAGDAYEQYF. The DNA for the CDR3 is TGTGCCAGCAGTTACTCGGCAGGTGATGCCTACGAGCAGTACTTC.

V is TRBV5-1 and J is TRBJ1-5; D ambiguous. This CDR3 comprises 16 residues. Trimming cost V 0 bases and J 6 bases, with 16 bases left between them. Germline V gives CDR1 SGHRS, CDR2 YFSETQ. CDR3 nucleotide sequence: TGCGCCAGCAGCTTGGTTAGATCGGCAGCCCCTCAGCCCCAGCATTTT. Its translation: CASSLVRSAAPQPQHF.

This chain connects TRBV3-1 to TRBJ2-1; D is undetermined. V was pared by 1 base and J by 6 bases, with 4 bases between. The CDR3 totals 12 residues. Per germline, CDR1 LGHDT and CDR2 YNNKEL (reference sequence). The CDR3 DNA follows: TGTGCCAGCAGCCAAGCCCGCAATGAGCAGTTCTTC. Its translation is CASSQARNEQFF.